This entry lists 7 T cell receptor beta chains sequenced from one sample in a study of T-cell reconstitution after alpha-beta-depleted transplantation in children. This sample's TCRbeta library carried unique molecular identifier barcodes. TCRdb reprocessed the PCR reads with MiXCR, giving one entry per CDR3 protein. The table lists approximately 490,000 distinct CDR3 sequences, about 10% of them singletons. Sequenced here: PBMCs, sampled before TCRalphabeta/CD19-depleted stem cell transplant. Receptors were obtained from a child under 10 years old with inherited bone marrow failure, due to receive a stem cell transplant.

This clonotype showed up many times. The CDR3 loop reads CASSPIIGVTYGYTF. DNA of the CDR3: TGCGCCAGCAGCCCGATTATTGGGGTGACCTATGGCTACACCTTC. The chain uses TRBV5-1 and TRBJ1-2, with D uncertain. The germline V gene has CDR1 SGHRS and CDR2 YFSETQ. V lost 4 bases and J 4 bases, leaving 17 bases between the germline ends. CDR3 length: 15 amino acids.

This clonotype has ten or more counts. The chain links TRBV5-1 to TRBJ2-5; the match to TRBD2 covers 10 bases. The CDR3 is made up of 15 amino acids. CDR1 SGHRS and CDR2 YFSETQ come from the germline V gene. Trimming took 0 bases from V and 5 from J; bases not matched to a gene: 4. This CDR3 reads CASSLVAGGAETQYF. For the CDR3, the DNA is TGCGCCAGCAGCTTGGTAGCGGGAGGCGCGGAGACCCAGTACTTC.

This clonotype was recorded many times. J is TRBJ2-7 and V is TRBV6-1; tentatively, D is TRBD1 (6 bases). Germline CDR1 MNHNS, CDR2 SASEGT. The germline V and J ends were trimmed by 7 bases and 7 bases, with 14 bases remaining between them. The CDR3 is 12 residues long. The chain's CDR3 is CASTEQGREQYF. CDR3 in DNA: TGTGCCAGCACCGAGCAGGGGCGAGAGCAGTACTTC.

This clonotype was observed many times. The V gene is TRBV29-1, the J gene TRBJ2-7, with 9 bases identical to TRBD1. CDR3 length equals 11 residues. With V trimmed by 1 base and J by 10 bases, 2 bases remained unmatched. The germline V gene has CDR1 SQVTM and CDR2 ANQGSEA. The CDR3: CSVEGTGDQYF. Here the CDR3 DNA reads TGCAGCGTTGAAGGGACAGGGGACCAGTACTTC.

J is TRBJ2-7 and V is TRBV12-3 or TRBV12-4; D call uncertain. The CDR3 is 14 amino acids. V lost 5 bases, J lost 1 base, and 12 bases lay in between. CDR3 sequence reads: CASSPGVASYEQYF. CDR3 coding DNA: TGTGCCAGCAGTCCTGGCGTTGCGTCCTACGAGCAGTACTTC.

Regarding this clonotype: A much larger clone lies a single base off, so this may be a read error. The CDR3: CASSQDWGSSYNERFF. In DNA, the CDR3 is TGCGCCAGCAGCCAAGATTGGGGCAGCTCCTACAATGAGCGGTTCTTC. V usage is TRBV4-3 and J usage is TRBJ2-1, with D tentatively TRBD1 (5 bases). Germline V gives CDR1 LGHNA, CDR2 YSLEER. The CDR3 is made up of 16 amino acids.

This clonotype was detected ten times or more. The CDR3 reads CATTPWTSGLGVEQFF. The CDR3 region has the DNA TGTGCCACCACCCCTTGGACTAGCGGTTTAGGGGTTGAGCAGTTCTTC. This chain joins TRBV28 and TRBJ2-1, with 10 bases aligning to TRBD2. Trimming removed 10 bases from V and 9 bases from J; junction bases left unmatched: 18. CDR1 is MDHEN, CDR2 SYDVKM, per germline. This CDR3 spans 16 amino acids.